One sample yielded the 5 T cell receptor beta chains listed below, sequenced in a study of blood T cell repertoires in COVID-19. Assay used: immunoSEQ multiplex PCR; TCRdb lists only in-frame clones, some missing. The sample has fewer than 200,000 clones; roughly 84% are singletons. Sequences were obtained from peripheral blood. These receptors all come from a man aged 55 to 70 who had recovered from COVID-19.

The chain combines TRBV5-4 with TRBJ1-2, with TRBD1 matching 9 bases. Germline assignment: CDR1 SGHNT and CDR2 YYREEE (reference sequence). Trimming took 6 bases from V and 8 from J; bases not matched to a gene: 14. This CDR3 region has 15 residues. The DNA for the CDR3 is TGTGCCAGCAACACCGGGACAGGGTTTCGTATGGGCTACACCTTC. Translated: CASNTGTGFRMGYTF.

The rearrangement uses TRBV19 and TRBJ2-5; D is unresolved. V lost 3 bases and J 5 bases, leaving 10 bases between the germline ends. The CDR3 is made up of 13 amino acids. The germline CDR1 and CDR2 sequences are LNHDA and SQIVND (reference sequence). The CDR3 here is CASSIPPRETQYF. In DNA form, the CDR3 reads TGTGCCAGTAGTATTCCCCCGCGGGAGACCCAGTACTTC.

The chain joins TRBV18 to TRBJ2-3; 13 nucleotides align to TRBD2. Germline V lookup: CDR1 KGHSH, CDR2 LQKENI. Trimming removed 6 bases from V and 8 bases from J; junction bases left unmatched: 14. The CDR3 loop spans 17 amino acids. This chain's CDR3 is CASSVPGLAGPLSTQYF. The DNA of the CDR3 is TGTGCCAGCTCGGTACCGGGACTAGCGGGACCACTGAGTACGCAGTATTTT. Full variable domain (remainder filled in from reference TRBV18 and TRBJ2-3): NAGVMQNPRHLVRRRGQEARLRCSPMKGHSHVYWYRQLPEEGLKFMVYLQKENIIDESGMPKERFSAEFPKEGPSILRIQQVVRGDSAAYFCASSVPGLAGPLSTQYFGPGTRLTVL.

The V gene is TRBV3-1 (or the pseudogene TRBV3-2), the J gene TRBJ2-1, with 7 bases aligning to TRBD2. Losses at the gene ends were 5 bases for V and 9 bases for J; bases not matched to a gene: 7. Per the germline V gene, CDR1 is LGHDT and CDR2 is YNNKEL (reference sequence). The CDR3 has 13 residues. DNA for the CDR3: TGTGCCAGCAGCTCGACTAGGGAGGGTGAGCAGTTCTTC. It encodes CASSSTREGEQFF.

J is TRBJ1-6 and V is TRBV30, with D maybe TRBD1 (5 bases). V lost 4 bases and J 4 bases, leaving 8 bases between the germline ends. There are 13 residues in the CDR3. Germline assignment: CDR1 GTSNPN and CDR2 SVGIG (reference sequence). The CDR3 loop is CAWTGNYNSPLHF. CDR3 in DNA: TGTGCCTGGACAGGGAATTATAATTCACCCCTCCACTTT. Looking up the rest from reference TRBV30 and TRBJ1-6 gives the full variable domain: SQTIHQWPATLVQPVGSPLSLECTVEGTSNPNLYWYRQAAGRGLQLLFYSVGIGQISSEVPQNLSASRPQDRQFILSSKKLLLSDSGFYLCAWTGNYNSPLHFGNGTRLTVT.